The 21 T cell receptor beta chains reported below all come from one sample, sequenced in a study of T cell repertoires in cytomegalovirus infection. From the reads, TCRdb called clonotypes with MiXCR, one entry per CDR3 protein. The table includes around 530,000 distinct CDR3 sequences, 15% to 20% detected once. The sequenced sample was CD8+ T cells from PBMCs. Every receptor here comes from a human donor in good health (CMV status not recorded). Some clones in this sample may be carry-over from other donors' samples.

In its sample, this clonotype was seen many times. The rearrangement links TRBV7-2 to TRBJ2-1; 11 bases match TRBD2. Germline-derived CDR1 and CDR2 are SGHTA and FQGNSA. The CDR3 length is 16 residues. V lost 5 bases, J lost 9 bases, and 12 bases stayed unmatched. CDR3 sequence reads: CASSLLSGRAGVEQFF. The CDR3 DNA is TGTGCCAGCAGCCTACTTAGCGGGAGGGCCGGAGTTGAGCAGTTCTTC.

The CDR3 spells CASSASRDRGHISSSGANVLTF. The DNA of the CDR3 is TGTGCCAGCAGCGCATCCCGGGACAGGGGCCACATCTCAAGCTCTGGGGCCAACGTCCTGACTTTC. The gene calls are TRBV9 and TRBJ2-6, with 10 bases identical to TRBD1. CDR1 is SGDLS, CDR2 YYNGEE, per germline. Losses at the gene ends were 3 bases for V and 0 bases for J; bases not matched to a gene: 18. This CDR3 spans 22 amino acids.

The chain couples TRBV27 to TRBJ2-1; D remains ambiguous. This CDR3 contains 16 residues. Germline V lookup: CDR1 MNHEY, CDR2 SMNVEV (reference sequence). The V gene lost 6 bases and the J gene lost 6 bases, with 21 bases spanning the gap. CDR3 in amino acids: CASSRTSVRIGNEQFF. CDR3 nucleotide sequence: TGTGCCAGCAGCCGTACCTCGGTCAGGATCGGCAATGAGCAGTTCTTC.

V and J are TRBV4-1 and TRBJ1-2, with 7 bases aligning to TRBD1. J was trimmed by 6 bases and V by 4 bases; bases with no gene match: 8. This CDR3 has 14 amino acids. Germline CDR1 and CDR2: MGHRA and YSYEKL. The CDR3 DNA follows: TGCGCCAGCAGCCGGGTGGACAGGAGTGATGGCTACACCTTC. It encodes CASSRVDRSDGYTF.

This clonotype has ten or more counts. Here the CDR3 reads CASSSLSLGGTDNEQFF. CDR3 DNA: TGTGCCAGCAGCTCTCTCAGCTTGGGCGGGACAGACAATGAGCAGTTCTTC. The chain has TRBV11-2 and TRBJ2-1; possible D gene TRBD1, 7 bases. Trimming removed 4 bases at V and 5 bases at J, with 21 bases between. Germline V lookup: CDR1 SGHAT, CDR2 FQNNGV. The CDR3 is 17 residues long.

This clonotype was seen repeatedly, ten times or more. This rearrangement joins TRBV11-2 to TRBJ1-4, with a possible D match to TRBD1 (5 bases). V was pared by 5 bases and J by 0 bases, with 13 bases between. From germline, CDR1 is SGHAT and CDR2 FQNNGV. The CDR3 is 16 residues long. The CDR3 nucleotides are TGTGCCAGCAGCCAGGGACCTCCCTCAACTAATGAAAAACTGTTTTTT. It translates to CASSQGPPSTNEKLFF.

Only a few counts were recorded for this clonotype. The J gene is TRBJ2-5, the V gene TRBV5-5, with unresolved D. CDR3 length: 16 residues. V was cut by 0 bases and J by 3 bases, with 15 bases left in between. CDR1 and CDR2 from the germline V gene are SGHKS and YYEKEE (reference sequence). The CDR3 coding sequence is TGTGCCAGCAGCTTGGCCCTGACGGCGTACGAAGAGACCCAGTACTTC. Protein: CASSLALTAYEETQYF. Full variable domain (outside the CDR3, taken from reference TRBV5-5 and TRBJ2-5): DAGVTQSPTHLIKTRGQQVTLRCSPISGHKSVSWYQQVLGQGPQFIFQYYEKEERGRGNFPDRFSARQFPNYSSELNVNALLLGDSALYLCASSLALTAYEETQYFGPGTRLLVL.

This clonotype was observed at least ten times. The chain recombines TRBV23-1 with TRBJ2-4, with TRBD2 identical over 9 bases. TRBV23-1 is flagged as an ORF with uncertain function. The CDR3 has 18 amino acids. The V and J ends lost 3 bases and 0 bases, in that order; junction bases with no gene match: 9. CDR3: CASSHRLGLAIAKNIQYF. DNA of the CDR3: TGCGCCAGCAGTCATAGACTCGGACTAGCGATAGCCAAAAACATTCAGTACTTC.

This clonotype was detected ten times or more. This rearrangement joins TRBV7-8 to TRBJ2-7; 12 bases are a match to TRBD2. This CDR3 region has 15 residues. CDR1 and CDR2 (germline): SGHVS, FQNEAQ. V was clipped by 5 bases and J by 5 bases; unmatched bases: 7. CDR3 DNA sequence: TGTGCCAGCAGCCGTCGGACTAGCGGGGCCCACGAGCAGTACTTC. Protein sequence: CASSRRTSGAHEQYF.

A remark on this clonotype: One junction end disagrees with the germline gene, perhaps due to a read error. In DNA, the CDR3 is TGTGCCAGCAGCTATGGACAGGGAACCTATGGCCACACCTTC. It translates to CASSYGQGTYGHTF. The chain recombines TRBV6-8 with TRBJ1-2, with 8 bases that match TRBD1. The germline gives CDR1 MNHGY, CDR2 SAAAGT. The CDR3 covers 14 residues.

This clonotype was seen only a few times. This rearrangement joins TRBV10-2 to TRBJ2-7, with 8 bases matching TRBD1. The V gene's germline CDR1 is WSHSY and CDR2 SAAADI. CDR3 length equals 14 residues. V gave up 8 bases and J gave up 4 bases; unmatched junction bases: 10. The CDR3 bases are TGCGCCAGCGAACAGGGGGGAAATTCGTACGAGCAGTACTTC. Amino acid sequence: CASEQGGNSYEQYF.

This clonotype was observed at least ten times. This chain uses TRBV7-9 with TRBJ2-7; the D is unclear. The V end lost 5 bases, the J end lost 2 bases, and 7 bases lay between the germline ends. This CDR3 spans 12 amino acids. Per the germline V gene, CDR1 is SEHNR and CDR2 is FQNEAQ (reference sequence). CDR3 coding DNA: TGTGCCAGCAGCACGTATACCTACGAGCAGTACTTC. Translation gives CASSTYTYEQYF.

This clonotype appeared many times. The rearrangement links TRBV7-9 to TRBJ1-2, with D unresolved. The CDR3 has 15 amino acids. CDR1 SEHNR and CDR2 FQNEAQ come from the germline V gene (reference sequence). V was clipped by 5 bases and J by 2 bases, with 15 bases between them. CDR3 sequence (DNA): TGTGCCAGCAGCATCTTGACACAAGGGAACTATGGCTACACCTTC. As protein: CASSILTQGNYGYTF.

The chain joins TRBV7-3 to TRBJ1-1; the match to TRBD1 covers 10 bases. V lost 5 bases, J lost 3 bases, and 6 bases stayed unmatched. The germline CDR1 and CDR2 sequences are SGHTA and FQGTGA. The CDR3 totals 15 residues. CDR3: CASSLLGTGDTEAFF. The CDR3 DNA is TGTGCCAGCAGCCTGCTCGGGACAGGGGACACTGAAGCTTTCTTT.

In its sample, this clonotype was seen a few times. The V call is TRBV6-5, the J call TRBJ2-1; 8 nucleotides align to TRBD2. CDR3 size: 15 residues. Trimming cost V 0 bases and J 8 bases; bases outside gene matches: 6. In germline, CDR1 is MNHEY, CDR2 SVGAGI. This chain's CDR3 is CASSYSRGGRDEQFF. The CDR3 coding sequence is TGTGCCAGCAGTTACTCCCGGGGGGGCCGGGATGAGCAGTTCTTC.

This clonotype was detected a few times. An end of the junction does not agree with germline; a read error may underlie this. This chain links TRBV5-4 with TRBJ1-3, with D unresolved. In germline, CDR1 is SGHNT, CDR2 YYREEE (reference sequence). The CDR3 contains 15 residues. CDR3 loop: CASSRSATSENTIYF. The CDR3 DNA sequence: TGTGCCAGCAGCCGGTCCGCGACGTCTGAAAACACCATATATTTT. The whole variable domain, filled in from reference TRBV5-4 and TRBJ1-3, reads ETGVTQSPTHLIKTRGQQVTLRCSSQSGHNTVSWYQQALGQGPQFIFQYYREEENGRGNFPPRFSGLQFPNYSSELNVNALELDDSALYLCASSRSATSENTIYFGEGSWLTVV.

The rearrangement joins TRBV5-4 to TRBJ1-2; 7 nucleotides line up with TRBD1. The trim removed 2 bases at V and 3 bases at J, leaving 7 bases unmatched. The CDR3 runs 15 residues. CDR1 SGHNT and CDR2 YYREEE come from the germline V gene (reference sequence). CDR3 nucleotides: TGTGCCAGCAGCTTTCCACAGGGGTGGGACTATGGCTACACCTTC. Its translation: CASSFPQGWDYGYTF.

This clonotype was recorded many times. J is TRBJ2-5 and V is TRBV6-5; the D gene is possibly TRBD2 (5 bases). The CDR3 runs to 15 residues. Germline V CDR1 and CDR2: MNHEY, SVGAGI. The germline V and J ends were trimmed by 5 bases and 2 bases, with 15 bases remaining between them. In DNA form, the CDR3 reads TGTGCCAGCAGTCCCCTCCAGAGGGAACAAGAGACCCAGTACTTC. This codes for CASSPLQREQETQYF.

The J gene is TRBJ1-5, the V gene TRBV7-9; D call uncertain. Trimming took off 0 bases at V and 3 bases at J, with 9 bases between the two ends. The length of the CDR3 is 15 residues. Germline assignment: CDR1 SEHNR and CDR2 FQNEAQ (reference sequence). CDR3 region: CASSLALQNNQPQHF. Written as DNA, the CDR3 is TGTGCCAGCAGCTTAGCGCTTCAGAACAATCAGCCCCAGCATTTT.

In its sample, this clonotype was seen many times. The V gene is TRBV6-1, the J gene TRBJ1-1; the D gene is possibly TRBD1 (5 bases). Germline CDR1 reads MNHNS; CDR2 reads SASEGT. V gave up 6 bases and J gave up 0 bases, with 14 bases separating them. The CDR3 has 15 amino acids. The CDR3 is CASRPGLRVNTEAFF. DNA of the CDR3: TGTGCCAGCAGACCGGGACTTAGGGTGAACACTGAAGCTTTCTTT.

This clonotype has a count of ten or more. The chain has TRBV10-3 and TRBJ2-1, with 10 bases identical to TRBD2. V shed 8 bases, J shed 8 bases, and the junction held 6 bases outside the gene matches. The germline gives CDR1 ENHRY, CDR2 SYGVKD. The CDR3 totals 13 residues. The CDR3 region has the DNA TGTGCCATCTCCGGGACTAGCGCCGATGAGCAGTTCTTC. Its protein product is CAISGTSADEQFF.